This T cell receptor (beta chain) is drawn from a study of neoadjuvant anti-PD-1 for oral cavity cancer. Clones were sequenced by immunoSEQ multiplex PCR, and TCRdb holds only the in-frame ones, with some missing. The sample holds approximately 9,600 clones, roughly 66% seen once. As for time point: after neoadjuvant nivolumab, at surgical resection. The sequence was obtained from a person aged 40 to 85 with oral cavity squamous cell carcinoma. The material sequenced was PBMCs, taken after nivolumab (anti-PD-1) treatment.

The DNA for the CDR3 is TGTGCCAGCAGGCGGAACAATGAAAAACTGTTTTTT. Residues: CASRRNNEKLFF. The V and J genes are TRBV7-9 and TRBJ1-4; D gene unclear. This CDR3 has 12 residues. Looked up from germline, CDR1 is SEHNR and CDR2 is FQNEAQ (reference sequence). V lost 6 bases and J 5 bases, leaving 7 bases between the germline ends.